This TCR beta chain was sequenced in a study of cytotoxic CD8 clonotypes in ibrutinib-treated CLL. Profiling relied on immunoSEQ multiplex PCR, and the TCRdb table lists in-frame clones only, not all of them. The sample includes approximately 48,000 clones, approximately 50% of them seen just once. The study's findings and limits: Private clonotypes, not public ones, expanded at ibrutinib response. A rise in clonality was seen at ibrutinib response, and a fall back toward baseline was seen at progression.

Comment on this clone: The antigen is not known.

The germline V gene encodes CDR1 SGHRS and CDR2 YFSETQ. V was pared by 0 bases and J by 9 bases, with 18 bases between. This CDR3 comprises 16 residues. The genes are TRBV5-1 and TRBJ1-4; D is unclear. The sequenced sample was PBMCs, obtained after 12 months of ibrutinib treatment. The receptor was isolated from a human donor with chronic lymphocytic leukemia. The CDR3 here is CASSLDESPQSKKLFF. The DNA of the CDR3 is TGCGCCAGCAGCTTGGATGAGAGTCCACAGTCAAAAAAACTGTTTTTT. Supplemented by reference TRBV5-1 and TRBJ1-4, the full variable domain reads KAGVTQTPRYLIKTRGQQVTLSCSPISGHRSVSWYQQTPGQGLQFLFEYFSETQRNKGNFPGRFSGRQFSNSRSEMNVSTLELGDSALYLCASSLDESPQSKKLFFGSGTQLSVL.